A selection of T cell receptor beta chains follows, all from one sample in a study of blood T cell dynamics during melanoma immunotherapy. Profiling relied on immunoSEQ multiplex PCR, and the TCRdb table lists in-frame clones only, not all of them. The table records roughly 15,000 clones, about 83% of them present only once. The sequenced sample was blood, obtained from a patient treated with checkpoint blockade. Every receptor here comes from a human donor with melanoma. The CDR3 runs from the conserved cysteine through the conserved F or W. Fields, in order: J gene, clone size, V gene, D gene, CDR3 protein, CDR3 DNA. A D gene is named only where the DNA matches it firmly. Not every row has a clone size; where given, it reads once, few, many or a size class.

J gene: TRBJ2-7; clone size: NA; V gene: TRBV18; D gene: NA; CDR3 protein: CASSLDGYEQYF; CDR3 DNA: TGTGCCAGCTCACTGGACGGCTACGAGCAGTACTTC
J gene: TRBJ2-1; clone size: NA; V gene: TRBV5-4; D gene: TRBD2; CDR3 protein: CASRAGTSGRKAREQFF; CDR3 DNA: TGTGCCAGCAGAGCCGGGACTAGCGGGAGGAAGGCGAGGGAGCAGTTCTTC
J gene: TRBJ2-2; clone size: few; V gene: TRBV2; D gene: TRBD1; CDR3 protein: CACSRRGTGPGELFF; CDR3 DNA: TGTGCCTGCAGCAGAAGAGGGACAGGGCCCGGGGAGCTGTTTTTT
J gene: TRBJ1-2; clone size: NA; V gene: TRBV5-4; D gene: NA; CDR3 protein: CASSLPQGGYGYTF; CDR3 DNA: TGTGCCAGCAGCTTACCTCAGGGCGGCTATGGCTACACCTTC
J gene: TRBJ1-2; clone size: NA; V gene: TRBV5-2; D gene: NA; CDR3 protein: CASSPLPRVHYGYTF; CDR3 DNA: TGTGCCAGCAGCCCCCTGCCCCGGGTCCACTATGGCTACACCTTC
J gene: TRBJ2-1; clone size: NA; V gene: TRBV4-1; D gene: NA; CDR3 protein: CASSQGSGREYNEQFF; CDR3 DNA: TGCGCCAGCAGCCAAGGATCCGGGAGAGAATACAATGAGCAGTTCTTC
J gene: TRBJ2-5; clone size: NA; V gene: TRBV5-6; D gene: TRBD1; CDR3 protein: CASSLDRGETQYF; CDR3 DNA: TGTGCCAGCAGCTTGGACAGGGGAGAGACCCAGTACTTC
J gene: TRBJ2-3; clone size: NA; V gene: TRBV27; D gene: TRBD2; CDR3 protein: CASSTRLAGGTDTQYF; CDR3 DNA: TGTGCCAGCAGTACAAGACTAGCGGGCGGCACAGATACGCAGTATTTT
J gene: TRBJ1-2; clone size: NA; V gene: TRBV5-5; D gene: NA; CDR3 protein: CASSLDPVWVFYGYTF; CDR3 DNA: TGTGCCAGCAGCTTGGACCCCGTCTGGGTTTTCTATGGCTACACCTTC
J gene: TRBJ2-5; clone size: NA; V gene: TRBV2; D gene: NA; CDR3 protein: CASNKGALDETQYF; CDR3 DNA: TGTGCCAGCAACAAAGGGGCTTTGGATGAGACCCAGTACTTC
J gene: TRBJ2-3; clone size: NA; V gene: TRBV27; D gene: NA; CDR3 protein: CASSLNIPRTDTQYF; CDR3 DNA: TGTGCCAGCAGTTTAAACATCCCAAGGACAGATACGCAGTATTTT
J gene: TRBJ2-7; clone size: NA; V gene: TRBV5-4; D gene: TRBD2; CDR3 protein: CASSDSGRAYEQYF; CDR3 DNA: TGTGCCAGCAGCGATAGCGGGAGGGCCTACGAGCAGTACTTC
J gene: TRBJ1-2; clone size: NA; V gene: TRBV2; D gene: TRBD1; CDR3 protein: CASSERDRVVFGYTF; CDR3 DNA: TGTGCCAGCAGTGAGCGGGACAGGGTAGTCTTTGGCTACACCTTC
J gene: TRBJ1-2; clone size: NA; V gene: TRBV28; D gene: NA; CDR3 protein: CASKPGYGDGTF; CDR3 DNA: TGTGCCAGCAAACCGGGGTACGGAGACGGCACCTTC
J gene: TRBJ1-1; clone size: NA; V gene: TRBV7-3; D gene: NA; CDR3 protein: CASSLMRPGTEAFF; CDR3 DNA: TGTGCCAGCAGCTTAATGCGACCCGGCACTGAAGCTTTCTTT
J gene: TRBJ2-7; clone size: NA; V gene: TRBV15; D gene: TRBD2; CDR3 protein: CATSRGTSGSDSYEQYF; CDR3 DNA: TGTGCCACCAGCAGGGGGACTAGCGGGAGTGACTCCTACGAGCAGTACTTC
J gene: TRBJ1-1; clone size: NA; V gene: TRBV11-2; D gene: NA; CDR3 protein: CASSSRGRTNTEAFF; CDR3 DNA: TGTGCCAGCAGCTCCCGGGGCAGAACCAACACTGAAGCTTTCTTT
J gene: TRBJ2-7; clone size: NA; V gene: TRBV4-1; D gene: NA; CDR3 protein: CASSQPGTARRSEQYF; CDR3 DNA: TGCGCCAGCAGCCAACCCGGGACGGCAAGGCGGAGCGAGCAGTACTTC
J gene: TRBJ2-7; clone size: NA; V gene: TRBV19; D gene: TRBD1; CDR3 protein: CASSAGTGRTIRPYEQYF; CDR3 DNA: TGTGCCAGTAGTGCGGGGACAGGACGGACTATCCGTCCCTACGAGCAGTACTTC
J gene: TRBJ1-5; clone size: NA; V gene: TRBV6-5; D gene: TRBD1; CDR3 protein: CASSPSGQYNQPQHF; CDR3 DNA: TGTGCCAGCAGTCCCTCGGGACAGTACAATCAGCCCCAGCATTTT
J gene: TRBJ2-1; clone size: NA; V gene: TRBV9; D gene: TRBD1; CDR3 protein: CASSAGTGVYNEQFF; CDR3 DNA: TGTGCCAGCAGCGCCGGGACAGGGGTCTACAATGAGCAGTTCTTC
J gene: TRBJ2-7; clone size: NA; V gene: TRBV18; D gene: NA; CDR3 protein: CASSPPQGEQYF; CDR3 DNA: TGTGCCAGCTCACCGCCCCAGGGCGAGCAGTACTTC
J gene: TRBJ2-7; clone size: few; V gene: TRBV20-1; D gene: NA; CDR3 protein: CSGLGAGEQYF; CDR3 DNA: TGCAGTGGCCTGGGGGCTGGGGAGCAGTACTTC
J gene: TRBJ2-2; clone size: NA; V gene: TRBV4-1; D gene: TRBD2; CDR3 protein: CASSARLAQTNTGELFF; CDR3 DNA: TGCGCCAGCAGCGCAAGACTAGCGCAGACGAACACCGGGGAGCTGTTTTTT
J gene: TRBJ2-2; clone size: once; V gene: TRBV29-1; D gene: TRBD2; CDR3 protein: CSARSGSYTGELFF; CDR3 DNA: TGCAGCGCCCGTAGCGGGAGTTACACCGGGGAGCTGTTTTTT
J gene: TRBJ2-4; clone size: NA; V gene: TRBV7-2; D gene: TRBD2; CDR3 protein: CASSRLAGGGAKNIQYF; CDR3 DNA: TGTGCCAGCAGCCGACTAGCGGGAGGGGGGGCCAAAAACATTCAGTACTTC
J gene: TRBJ2-2; clone size: NA; V gene: TRBV13; D gene: TRBD2; CDR3 protein: CASSLYGRYTGELFF; CDR3 DNA: TGTGCCAGCAGCTTATACGGGAGGTACACCGGGGAGCTGTTTTTT
J gene: TRBJ2-1; clone size: NA; V gene: TRBV2; D gene: TRBD2; CDR3 protein: CASSVRTTWGGQFF; CDR3 DNA: TGTGCCAGCAGTGTAAGGACAACCTGGGGGGGGCAGTTCTTC
J gene: TRBJ1-1; clone size: NA; V gene: TRBV18; D gene: NA; CDR3 protein: CASSPSDNTEAFF; CDR3 DNA: TGTGCCAGCTCACCTTCAGACAACACTGAAGCTTTCTTT
J gene: TRBJ2-2; clone size: few; V gene: TRBV14; D gene: NA; CDR3 protein: CASSLGRTGELFF; CDR3 DNA: TGTGCCAGCAGCCTGGGGCGGACCGGGGAGCTGTTTTTT
J gene: TRBJ2-3; clone size: NA; V gene: TRBV5-4; D gene: TRBD2; CDR3 protein: CASSKRERTDTQYF; CDR3 DNA: TGTGCCAGCAGTAAGCGGGAAAGGACAGATACGCAGTATTTT
J gene: TRBJ2-1; clone size: NA; V gene: TRBV5-5; D gene: TRBD2; CDR3 protein: CASSSDYSGRPYNEQFF; CDR3 DNA: TGTGCCAGCAGCTCCGACTATAGCGGGAGGCCCTACAATGAGCAGTTCTTC
J gene: TRBJ2-5; clone size: NA; V gene: TRBV28; D gene: NA; CDR3 protein: CASSFSSGGQETQYF; CDR3 DNA: TGTGCCAGCAGTTTTAGTAGCGGAGGCCAAGAGACCCAGTACTTC
J gene: TRBJ2-3; clone size: NA; V gene: TRBV5-4; D gene: TRBD2; CDR3 protein: CASIPAGGQVDTQYF; CDR3 DNA: TGTGCCAGCATCCCAGCGGGAGGGCAGGTAGATACGCAGTATTTT
J gene: TRBJ2-7; clone size: NA; V gene: TRBV7-2; D gene: NA; CDR3 protein: CASSLGRAGEQYF; CDR3 DNA: TGTGCCAGCAGCTTAGGTCGGGCTGGTGAGCAGTACTTC
J gene: TRBJ1-4; clone size: NA; V gene: TRBV4-2; D gene: NA; CDR3 protein: CASSRQTTGSTNEKLFF; CDR3 DNA: TGTGCCAGCAGCCGACAAACCACAGGGTCGACTAATGAAAAACTGTTTTTT
J gene: TRBJ2-7; clone size: NA; V gene: TRBV6-5; D gene: NA; CDR3 protein: CASSSQGGEQYF; CDR3 DNA: TGTGCCAGCAGTTCACAGGGCGGCGAGCAGTACTTC
J gene: TRBJ2-7; clone size: NA; V gene: TRBV28; D gene: TRBD2; CDR3 protein: CASSPSSGGIYEQYF; CDR3 DNA: TGTGCCAGCAGCCCCTCTAGCGGGGGGATCTACGAGCAGTACTTC
J gene: TRBJ2-7; clone size: NA; V gene: TRBV28; D gene: NA; CDR3 protein: CASKSPGSYEQYF; CDR3 DNA: TGTGCCAGCAAGAGTCCGGGCTCCTACGAGCAGTACTTC
J gene: TRBJ2-6; clone size: NA; V gene: TRBV27; D gene: NA; CDR3 protein: CASSTVQTLRRDSGANVLTF; CDR3 DNA: TGTGCCAGCAGTACCGTACAAACCCTGAGACGGGACTCTGGGGCCAACGTCCTGACTTTC
J gene: TRBJ1-2; clone size: NA; V gene: TRBV21-1; D gene: NA; CDR3 protein: CASTPYRGHPIPRVFAYTF; CDR3 DNA: TGTGCCAGCACCCCCTACCGGGGACACCCTATCCCTAGGGTGTTTGCCTACACCTTC
J gene: TRBJ2-7; clone size: NA; V gene: TRBV6-5; D gene: NA; CDR3 protein: CASSSSAYSNYEQYF; CDR3 DNA: TGTGCCAGCAGTTCGTCCGCTTACAGTAACTACGAGCAGTACTTC
J gene: TRBJ2-2; clone size: NA; V gene: TRBV5-1; D gene: NA; CDR3 protein: CASSLTTGSGELFF; CDR3 DNA: TGCGCCAGCAGCTTGACTACAGGGTCCGGGGAGCTGTTTTTT
J gene: TRBJ2-1; clone size: NA; V gene: TRBV11-1; D gene: TRBD2; CDR3 protein: CASSLAGTGLAGNEQFF; CDR3 DNA: TGTGCCAGCAGCTTAGCGGGTACAGGACTAGCGGGAAATGAGCAGTTCTTC
J gene: TRBJ2-5; clone size: NA; V gene: TRBV11-2; D gene: TRBD2; CDR3 protein: CASSVTSGRRETQYF; CDR3 DNA: TGTGCCAGCAGCGTGACTAGCGGGAGGCGAGAGACCCAGTACTTC
J gene: TRBJ1-2; clone size: NA; V gene: TRBV20-1; D gene: NA; CDR3 protein: CSAKNYGYTF; CDR3 DNA: TGCAGTGCCAAGAACTATGGCTACACCTTC
J gene: TRBJ2-1; clone size: NA; V gene: TRBV19; D gene: TRBD2; CDR3 protein: CASRTGTSGARLYNEQFF; CDR3 DNA: TGTGCCAGTAGAACCGGGACTAGCGGGGCCCGATTATACAATGAGCAGTTCTTC
J gene: TRBJ2-2; clone size: few; V gene: TRBV9; D gene: NA; CDR3 protein: CASSPRQNTGELFF; CDR3 DNA: TGTGCCAGCAGCCCAAGACAGAACACCGGGGAGCTGTTTTTT
J gene: TRBJ2-5; clone size: once; V gene: TRBV7-2; D gene: TRBD2; CDR3 protein: CASKDWGGVRETQYF; CDR3 DNA: TGTGCCAGCAAGGATTGGGGGGGTGTACGAGAGACCCAGTACTTC
J gene: TRBJ1-1; clone size: NA; V gene: TRBV5-4; D gene: NA; CDR3 protein: CASSSGHQNTEAFF; CDR3 DNA: TGTGCCAGCAGCTCAGGACACCAGAACACTGAAGCTTTCTTT
J gene: TRBJ1-4; clone size: NA; V gene: TRBV11-1; D gene: NA; CDR3 protein: CASSLSPTTNEKLFF; CDR3 DNA: TGTGCCAGCAGCTTGTCGCCGACAACTAATGAAAAACTGTTTTTT
J gene: TRBJ2-3; clone size: NA; V gene: TRBV29-1; D gene: NA; CDR3 protein: CSVDRQTLSTDTQYF; CDR3 DNA: TGCAGCGTTGATAGACAAACACTCAGCACAGATACGCAGTATTTT
J gene: TRBJ1-1; clone size: NA; V gene: TRBV9; D gene: NA; CDR3 protein: CASSGEVNTEAFF; CDR3 DNA: TGTGCCAGCAGCGGGGAGGTGAACACTGAAGCTTTCTTT